The 8 T cell receptor beta chains listed next were all sequenced from one sample in a study of T cells in women clearing cervical HPV infection. The table came from immunoSEQ multiplex PCR; TCRdb's copy has only in-frame clones and leaves some out. This sample contains more than 30,000 clones. Sequenced: blood buffy coat. These receptors all come from a woman between 18 and 75 years old with a cervical HPV16 infection that either progressed to CIN3+ or cleared (not recorded which).

Note on this clone: The read gets to within 3 residues of the CDR3 end, and the germline J gene fills in the rest. J is TRBJ1-1 and V is TRBV5-4; possibly TRBD1 for D (5 bases). Germline loops: CDR1 SGHNT, CDR2 YYREEE (reference sequence). CDR3 length: 15 residues. Trimming shortened V by 1 base and J by 1 base, and 11 bases separated the two germline ends. This CDR3 reads CASSLPGITNTEAFF. The covered CDR3 bases are TGTGCCAGCAGCTTGCCAGGGATAACGAACACTGAA.

A word on this clone: The read is 3 residues too short to cover the CDR3 end, so that end is filled in from the germline J gene. This rearrangement joins TRBV2 to TRBJ1-1; TRBD1 might be the D (6 bases). The germline V gene has CDR1 SNHLY and CDR2 FYNNEI. Trimming cost V 2 bases and J 5 bases, with 15 bases left between them. The CDR3 contains 15 residues. The chain's CDR3 is CASSERTGLLTEAFF. CDR3 DNA (partial): TGTGCCAGCAGTGAACGAACAGGGCTACTAACTGAA.

On this clone: With the read ending 3 residues before the CDR3 end, the germline J gene is used to fill in that end. The V and J genes are TRBV25-1 and TRBJ2-3, with a tentative D call TRBD1 (5 bases). V dropped 2 bases and J dropped 2 bases, with 17 bases sitting between them. This CDR3 is built from 17 residues. Germline CDR1 is MGHDK and CDR2 is SYGVNS. The part of the CDR3 DNA that was read is TGTGCCAGCAGTGAACCCACAGCAGGGTCTTCCACAGATACG. It is translated as CASSEPTAGSSTDT. The full CDR3 is CASSEPTAGSSTDTQYF.

Comment on this clone: Read data end 3 residues before the CDR3 end; the end is taken from the germline J gene. The chain recombines TRBV29-1 with TRBJ2-7, with 11 bases lining up with TRBD1. Germline CDR1 SQVTM, CDR2 ANQGSEA. V was pared by 5 bases and J by 0 bases, with 3 bases of the junction left unmatched. There are 14 residues in the CDR3. The sequenced part of the CDR3 DNA is TGCAGCGTTTCCGGGACAGGGGGCTCCTACGAG. This codes for CSVSGTGGSYE. The entire CDR3 is CSVSGTGGSYEQYF.

With regard to this clone: The read finishes 3 residues shy of the CDR3 end, and the germline J gene is used to complete it. The chain recombines TRBV20-1 with TRBJ2-2, with 7 bases lining up with TRBD1. CDR3 length equals 13 residues. CDR1 and CDR2 (germline): DFQATT, SNEGSKA (reference sequence). V shed 6 bases, J shed 4 bases, and the junction held 5 bases outside the gene matches. CDR3 sequence reads: CSAQGPGTGELFF. The CDR3 bases that were read are TGCAGTGCACAGGGGCCGGGCACCGGGGAG.

CDR3 sequence: CASSRTSRDEQFF. The CDR3 bases that were read are TGTGCCAGCAGCCGAACTAGCAGGGATGAG. The chain links TRBV12-3 or TRBV12-4 to TRBJ2-1; D may be TRBD2 (6 bases). Coverage ceases 3 residues before the CDR3 finishes, and the germline J gene fills in the end. V was cut by 6 bases and J by 8 bases, with 14 bases left in between. This CDR3 has 13 residues.

Details on this clone: The DNA ends 3 residues before the CDR3 does, and the rest of the CDR3 is filled in from the germline J gene. The gene calls are TRBV20-1 and TRBJ1-2; D is perhaps TRBD1 (6 bases). This CDR3 comprises 14 residues. Germline CDR1 reads DFQATT; CDR2 reads SNEGSKA (reference sequence). CDR3 bases read: TGCAGTGCTCAGGGGAGCCCTCTTAATCAGCCC. Its translation: CSAQGSPLNQP. The whole CDR3 protein is CSAQGSPLNQPYTF.

Note on this clone: The read ends 3 residues early relative to the CDR3; the germline J gene fills the gap. This chain links TRBV9 with TRBJ2-3, with 14 bases that match TRBD2. The CDR3 has 16 residues. Germline V gene sequence: CDR1 SGDLS, CDR2 YYNGEE. V lost 4 bases to trimming and J lost 4 bases; unmatched junction nucleotides: 5. CDR3 residues: CASSTQTSGGADTQYF. The DNA read from the CDR3 is TGTGCCAGCAGCACCCAGACTAGCGGGGGGGCAGATACG.